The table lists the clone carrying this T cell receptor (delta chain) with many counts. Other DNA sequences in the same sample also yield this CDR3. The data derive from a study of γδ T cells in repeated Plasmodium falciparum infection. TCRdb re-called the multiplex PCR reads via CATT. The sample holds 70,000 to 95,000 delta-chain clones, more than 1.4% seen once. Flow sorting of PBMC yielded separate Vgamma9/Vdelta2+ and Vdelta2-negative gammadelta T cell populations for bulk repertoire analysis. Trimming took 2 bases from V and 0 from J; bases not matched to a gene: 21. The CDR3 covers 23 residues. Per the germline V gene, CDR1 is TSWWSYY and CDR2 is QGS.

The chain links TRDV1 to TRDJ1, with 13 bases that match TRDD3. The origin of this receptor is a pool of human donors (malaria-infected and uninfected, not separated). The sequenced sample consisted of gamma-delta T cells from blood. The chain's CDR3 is CALGEYLLPRITGGYAYTDKLIF. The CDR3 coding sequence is TGTGCTCTTGGGGAATACCTCCTCCCCCGAATTACTGGGGGATACGCGTACACCGATAAACTCATCTTT.